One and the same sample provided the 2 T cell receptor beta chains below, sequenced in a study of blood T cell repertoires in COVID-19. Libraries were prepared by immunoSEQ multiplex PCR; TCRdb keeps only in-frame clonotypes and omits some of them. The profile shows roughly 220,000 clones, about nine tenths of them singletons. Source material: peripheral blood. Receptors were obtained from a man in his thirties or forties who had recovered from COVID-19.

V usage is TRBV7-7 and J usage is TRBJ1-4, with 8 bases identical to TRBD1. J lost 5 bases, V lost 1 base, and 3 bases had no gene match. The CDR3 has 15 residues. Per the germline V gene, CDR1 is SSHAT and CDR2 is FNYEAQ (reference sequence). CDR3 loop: CASSLGTGNNEKLFF. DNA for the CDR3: TGTGCCAGCAGCTTAGGGACAGGGAACAATGAAAAACTGTTTTTT.

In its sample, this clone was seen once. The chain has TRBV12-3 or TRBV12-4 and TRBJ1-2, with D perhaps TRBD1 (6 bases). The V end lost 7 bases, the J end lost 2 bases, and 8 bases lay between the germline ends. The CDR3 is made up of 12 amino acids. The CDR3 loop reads CASIQGNYGYTF. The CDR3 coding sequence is TGTGCCAGCATCCAGGGGAACTATGGCTACACCTTC.